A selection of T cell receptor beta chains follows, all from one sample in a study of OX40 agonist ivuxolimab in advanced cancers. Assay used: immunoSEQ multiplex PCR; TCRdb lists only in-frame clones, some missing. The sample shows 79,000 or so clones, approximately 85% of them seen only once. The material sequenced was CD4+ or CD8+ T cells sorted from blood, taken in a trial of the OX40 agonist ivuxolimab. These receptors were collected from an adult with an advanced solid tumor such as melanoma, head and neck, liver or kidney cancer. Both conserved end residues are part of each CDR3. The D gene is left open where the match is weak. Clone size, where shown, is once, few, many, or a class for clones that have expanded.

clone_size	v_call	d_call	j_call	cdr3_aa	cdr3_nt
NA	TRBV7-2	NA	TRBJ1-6	CASSQHGRGIGDSPLHF	TGTGCCAGCAGCCAACACGGGAGGGGCATAGGTGATTCACCCCTCCACTTT
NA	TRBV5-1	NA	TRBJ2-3	CASSWQGYADTQYF	TGCGCCAGCAGCTGGCAGGGGTACGCGGATACGCAGTATTTT
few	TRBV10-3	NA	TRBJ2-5	CAISGGEFETQYF	TGTGCCATCAGTGGAGGGGAATTTGAGACCCAGTACTTC
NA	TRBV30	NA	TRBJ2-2	CAGMTAANTGELFF	TGTGCCGGTATGACGGCCGCGAACACCGGGGAGCTGTTTTTT
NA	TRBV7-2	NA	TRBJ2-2	CASSLDGAARTGELFF	TGTGCCAGCAGCTTAGATGGGGCGGCGCGCACCGGGGAGCTGTTTTTT
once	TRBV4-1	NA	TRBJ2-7	CASSQSEGYEQYF	TGCGCCAGCAGCCAATCCGAAGGCTACGAGCAGTACTTC
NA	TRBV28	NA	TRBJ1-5	CASVNSNQPQHF	TGTGCCAGCGTGAACAGCAATCAGCCCCAGCATTTT
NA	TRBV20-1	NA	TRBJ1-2	CSVREGYTF	TGCAGTGTACGAGAGGGCTACACCTTC
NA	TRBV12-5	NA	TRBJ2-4	CASGLEQRGIQYF	TGTGCTAGTGGTTTGGAGCAGAGGGGGATTCAGTACTTC
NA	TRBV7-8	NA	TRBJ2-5	CASRRLGSTGGTQYF	TGTGCCAGCAGGCGCCTCGGGTCGACCGGGGGGACCCAGTACTTC
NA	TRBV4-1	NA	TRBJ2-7	CASSQDPRQGSSEQYF	TGCGCCAGCAGCCAAGATCCCCGGCAGGGGAGTAGTGAGCAGTACTTC
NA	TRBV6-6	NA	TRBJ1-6	CASSSSSGAYSPLHF	TGTGCCAGCAGTTCCAGCTCGGGGGCCTATTCACCCCTCCACTTT
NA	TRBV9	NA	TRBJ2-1	CASSVVRDTDNEQFF	TGTGCCAGCAGCGTAGTAAGAGACACTGACAATGAGCAGTTCTTC
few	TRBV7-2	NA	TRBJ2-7	CASTGTGVNYEQYF	TGTGCCAGCACCGGGACGGGGGTAAACTACGAGCAGTACTTC
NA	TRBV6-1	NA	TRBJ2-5	CASSEDAGQWETQYF	TGTGCCAGCAGTGAGGATGCAGGGCAGTGGGAGACCCAGTACTTC
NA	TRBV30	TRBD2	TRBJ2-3	CAGSSGSDTQYF	TGTGCCGGCTCTAGCGGGTCAGATACGCAGTATTTT
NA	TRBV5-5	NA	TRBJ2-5	CASSSQGLREGIQYF	TGTGCCAGCAGCTCACAGGGTTTACGAGAAGGAATCCAGTACTTC
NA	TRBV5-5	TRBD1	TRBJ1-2	CASRPPGQGPYYGYTF	TGTGCCAGCAGACCTCCGGGACAGGGGCCGTACTATGGCTACACCTTC
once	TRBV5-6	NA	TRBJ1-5	CASSGRGQPQHF	TGTGCCAGCAGCGGCAGGGGTCAGCCCCAGCATTTT
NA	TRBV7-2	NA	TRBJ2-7	CASSPRTHEQYF	TGTGCCAGCAGCCCTCGGACCCACGAGCAGTACTTC
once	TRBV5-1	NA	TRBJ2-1	CASSLPTTSSSYNEQFF	TGCGCCAGCAGCTTGCCTACTACTAGTTCGTCCTACAATGAGCAGTTCTTC
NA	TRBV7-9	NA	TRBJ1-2	CATQQGADGYTF	TGTGCCACCCAACAGGGTGCCGACGGCTACACCTTC
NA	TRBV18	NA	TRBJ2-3	CASSPADTQYF	TGTGCCAGCTCCCCGGCGGATACGCAGTATTTT
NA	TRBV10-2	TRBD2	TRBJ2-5	CARPRVAGRQRTQYF	TGCGCCAGACCTAGGGTAGCGGGGCGCCAGAGAACCCAGTACTTC
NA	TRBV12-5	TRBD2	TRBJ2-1	CASGLTTSGGAPNEQFF	TGTGCTAGTGGTTTAACGACTAGCGGGGGGGCACCAAATGAGCAGTTCTTC
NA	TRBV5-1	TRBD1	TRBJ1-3	CASSSTGAGNTIYF	TGCGCCAGCAGCTCGACAGGGGCTGGAAACACCATATATTTT
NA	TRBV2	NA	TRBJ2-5	CATTFDMGDQETQYF	TGTGCCACCACTTTTGACATGGGGGACCAAGAGACCCAGTACTTC
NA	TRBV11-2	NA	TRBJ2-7	CASSLVGGDRRGEQYF	TGTGCCAGCAGCTTAGTTGGTGGGGATCGGCGGGGCGAGCAGTACTTC
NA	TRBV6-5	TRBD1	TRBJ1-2	CASSWRGQGGGYTF	TGTGCCAGCAGTTGGAGGGGACAGGGGGGCGGCTACACCTTC
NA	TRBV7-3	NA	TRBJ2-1	CASSFNNMGYNEQFF	TGTGCCAGCAGCTTTAACAACATGGGCTACAATGAGCAGTTCTTC
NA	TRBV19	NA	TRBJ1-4	CASSIATRNEKLFF	TGTGCCAGTAGTATAGCTACGCGAAATGAAAAACTGTTTTTT
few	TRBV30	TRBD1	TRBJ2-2	CAWSTTGGTGELFF	TGTGCCTGGAGTACGACAGGGGGAACCGGGGAGCTGTTTTTT
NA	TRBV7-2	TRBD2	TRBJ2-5	CASSPGLAGGETQYF	TGTGCCAGCAGCCCGGGACTAGCGGGGGGGGAGACCCAGTACTTC
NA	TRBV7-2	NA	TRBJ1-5	CASSPDREQPQHF	TGTGCCAGCAGCCCAGACAGAGAACAGCCCCAGCATTTT
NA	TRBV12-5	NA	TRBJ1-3	CASGLVLGIRNTIYF	TGTGCTAGTGGTTTGGTGCTGGGAATTAGAAACACCATATATTTT
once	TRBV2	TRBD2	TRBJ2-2	CATLTPGLGYTGELFF	TGTGCCACACTAACGCCGGGACTAGGATATACCGGGGAGCTGTTTTTT
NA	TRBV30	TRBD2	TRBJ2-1	CAWSPPRTSWKGNEQFF	TGTGCCTGGAGTCCTCCCCGGACTAGTTGGAAGGGCAATGAGCAGTTCTTC
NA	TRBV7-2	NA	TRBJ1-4	CASSRDGFNEKLFF	TGTGCCAGCAGCCGGGACGGATTTAATGAAAAACTGTTTTTT
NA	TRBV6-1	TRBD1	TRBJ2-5	CASRFGTGKETQYF	TGTGCCAGCAGGTTTGGGACAGGGAAAGAGACCCAGTACTTC
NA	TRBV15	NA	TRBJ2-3	CATRSTVAASTDTQYF	TGTGCCACCAGATCAACCGTAGCGGCAAGCACAGATACGCAGTATTTT
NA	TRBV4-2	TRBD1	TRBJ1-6	CASSQATGGTYNSPLHF	TGTGCCAGCAGCCAAGCGACAGGGGGAACCTATAATTCACCCCTCCACTTT
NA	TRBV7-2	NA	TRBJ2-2	CASSTTVGAGELFF	TGTGCCAGCAGCACAACAGTCGGGGCCGGGGAGCTGTTTTTT
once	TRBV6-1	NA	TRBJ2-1	CASSEEWVVSNEQFF	TGTGCCAGCAGTGAAGAATGGGTGGTTTCCAATGAGCAGTTCTTC
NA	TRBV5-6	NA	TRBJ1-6	CASTRERRSPLHF	TGTGCCAGCACCAGAGAGAGGAGGTCACCCCTCCACTTT
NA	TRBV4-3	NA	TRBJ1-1	CASSQDRGGSEYEAFF	TGCGCCAGCAGCCAAGATCGAGGGGGGTCCGAATATGAAGCTTTCTTT
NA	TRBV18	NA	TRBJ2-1	CASSGSYNEQFF	TGTGCCAGCTCAGGCAGCTACAATGAGCAGTTCTTC
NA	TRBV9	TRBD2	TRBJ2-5	CASSLGLAGDLYQTQYF	TGTGCCAGCAGCCTTGGACTAGCGGGGGACCTTTATCAGACCCAGTACTTC
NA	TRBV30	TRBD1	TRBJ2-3	CASGQGNTDTQYF	TGTGCCAGTGGACAGGGCAACACAGATACGCAGTATTTT
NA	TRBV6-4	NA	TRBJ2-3	CASTPSTDTQYF	TGTGCCAGCACCCCTAGCACAGATACGCAGTATTTT
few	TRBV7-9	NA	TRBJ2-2	CASSLGSAGELFF	TGTGCCAGCAGCTTAGGGAGCGCCGGGGAGCTGTTTTTT